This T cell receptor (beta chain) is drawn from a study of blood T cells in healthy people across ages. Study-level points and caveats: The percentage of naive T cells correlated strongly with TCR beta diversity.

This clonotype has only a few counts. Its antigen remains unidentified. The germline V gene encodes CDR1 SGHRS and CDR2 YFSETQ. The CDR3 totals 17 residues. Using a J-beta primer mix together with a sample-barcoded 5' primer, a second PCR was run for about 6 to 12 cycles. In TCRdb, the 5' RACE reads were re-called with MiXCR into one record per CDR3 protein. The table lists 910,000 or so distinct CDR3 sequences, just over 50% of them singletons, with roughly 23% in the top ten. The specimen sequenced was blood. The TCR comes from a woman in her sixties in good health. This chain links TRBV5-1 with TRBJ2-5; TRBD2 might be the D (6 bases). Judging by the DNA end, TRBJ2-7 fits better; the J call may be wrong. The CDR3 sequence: CASSFGTGGLASHEQYF. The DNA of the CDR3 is TGCGCCAGCAGCTTCGGTACCGGGGGACTCGCAAGCCACGAGCAGTACTTC.